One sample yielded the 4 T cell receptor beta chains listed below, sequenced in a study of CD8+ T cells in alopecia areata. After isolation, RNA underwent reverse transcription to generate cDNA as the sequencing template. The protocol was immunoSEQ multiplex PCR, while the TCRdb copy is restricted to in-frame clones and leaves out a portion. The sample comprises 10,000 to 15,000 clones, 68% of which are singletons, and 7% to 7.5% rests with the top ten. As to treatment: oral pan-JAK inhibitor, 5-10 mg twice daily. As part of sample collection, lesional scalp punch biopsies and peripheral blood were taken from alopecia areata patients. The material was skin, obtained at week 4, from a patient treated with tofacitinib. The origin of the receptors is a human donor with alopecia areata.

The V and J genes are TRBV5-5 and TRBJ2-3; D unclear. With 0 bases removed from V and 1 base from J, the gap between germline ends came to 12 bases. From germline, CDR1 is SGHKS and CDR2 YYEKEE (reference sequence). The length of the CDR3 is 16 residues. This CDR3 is CASSLDPVQGTDTQYF. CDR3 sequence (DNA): TGTGCCAGCAGCTTGGACCCCGTGCAGGGCACAGATACGCAGTATTTT. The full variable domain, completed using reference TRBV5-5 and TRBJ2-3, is DAGVTQSPTHLIKTRGQQVTLRCSPISGHKSVSWYQQVLGQGPQFIFQYYEKEERGRGNFPDRFSARQFPNYSSELNVNALLLGDSALYLCASSLDPVQGTDTQYFGPGTRLTVL.

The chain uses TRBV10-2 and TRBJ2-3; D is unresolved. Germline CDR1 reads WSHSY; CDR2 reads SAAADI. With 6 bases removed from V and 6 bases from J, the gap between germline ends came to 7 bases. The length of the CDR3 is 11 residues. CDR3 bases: TGCGCCAGCAGCTGGGCGGATACGCAGTATTTT. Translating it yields CASSWADTQYF.

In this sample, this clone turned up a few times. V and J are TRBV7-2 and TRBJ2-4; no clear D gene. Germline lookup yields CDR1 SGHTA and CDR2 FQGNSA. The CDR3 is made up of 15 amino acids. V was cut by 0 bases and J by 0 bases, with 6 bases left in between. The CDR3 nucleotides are TGTGCCAGCAGCTTAGCTCTGCTAGCCAAAAACATTCAGTACTTC. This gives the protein CASSLALLAKNIQYF.

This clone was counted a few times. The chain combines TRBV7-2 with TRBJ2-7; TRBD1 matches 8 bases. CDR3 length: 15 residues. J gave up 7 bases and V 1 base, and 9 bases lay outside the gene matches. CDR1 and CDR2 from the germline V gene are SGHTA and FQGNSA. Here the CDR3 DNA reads TGTGCCAGCAGCTTAGGGGTTGGAGGACAGGGTGAGCAGTACTTC. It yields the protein CASSLGVGGQGEQYF.